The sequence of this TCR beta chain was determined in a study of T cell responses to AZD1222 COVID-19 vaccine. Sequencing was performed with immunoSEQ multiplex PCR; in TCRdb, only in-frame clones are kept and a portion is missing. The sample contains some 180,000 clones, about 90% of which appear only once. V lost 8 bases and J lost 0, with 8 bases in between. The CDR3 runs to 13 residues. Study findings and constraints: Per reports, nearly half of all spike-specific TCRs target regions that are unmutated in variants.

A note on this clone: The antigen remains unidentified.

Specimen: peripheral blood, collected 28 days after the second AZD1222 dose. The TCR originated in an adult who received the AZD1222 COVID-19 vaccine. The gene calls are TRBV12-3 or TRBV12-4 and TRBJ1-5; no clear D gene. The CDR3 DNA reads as TGTGCCAGCGACGAAAATAGCAATCAGCCCCAGCATTTT. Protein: CASDENSNQPQHF.